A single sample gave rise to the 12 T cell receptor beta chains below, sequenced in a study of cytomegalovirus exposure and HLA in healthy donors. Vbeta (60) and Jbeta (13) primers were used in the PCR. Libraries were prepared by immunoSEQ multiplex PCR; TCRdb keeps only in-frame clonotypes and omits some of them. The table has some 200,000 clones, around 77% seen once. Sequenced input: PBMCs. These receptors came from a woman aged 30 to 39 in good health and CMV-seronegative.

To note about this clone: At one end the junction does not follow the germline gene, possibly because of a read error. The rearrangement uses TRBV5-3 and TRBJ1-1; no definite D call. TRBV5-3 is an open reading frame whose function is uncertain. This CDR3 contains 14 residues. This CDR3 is CARSLEILNPEAFF. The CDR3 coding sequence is TGTGCCAGAAGCTTGGAGATACTGAACCCTGAAGCTTTCTTT.

This chain's CDR3 is CASSLLRERETQYF. For the CDR3, the DNA is TGTGCCAGCAGTCTTCTACGGGAGCGAGAGACCCAGTACTTC. The chain uses TRBV28 and TRBJ2-5; possible D gene TRBD2, 6 bases. The V gene's germline CDR1 is MDHEN and CDR2 SYDVKM. The CDR3 is made up of 14 amino acids. The V and J ends lost 5 bases and 4 bases respectively, with 14 bases between them. Drawing the rest from reference TRBV28 and TRBJ2-5, the complete variable domain is DVKVTQSSRYLVKRTGEKVFLECVQDMDHENMFWYRQDPGLGLRLIYFSYDVKMKEKGDIPEGYSVSREKKERFSLILESASTNQTSMYLCASSLLRERETQYFGPGTRLLVL.

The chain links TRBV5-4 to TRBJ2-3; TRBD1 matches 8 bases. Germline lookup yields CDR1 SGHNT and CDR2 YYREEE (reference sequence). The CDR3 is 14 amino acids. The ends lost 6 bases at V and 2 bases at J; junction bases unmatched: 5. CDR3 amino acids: CASIAGGLTDTQYF. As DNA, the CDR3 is TGTGCCAGCATAGCAGGGGGCCTCACAGATACGCAGTATTTT.

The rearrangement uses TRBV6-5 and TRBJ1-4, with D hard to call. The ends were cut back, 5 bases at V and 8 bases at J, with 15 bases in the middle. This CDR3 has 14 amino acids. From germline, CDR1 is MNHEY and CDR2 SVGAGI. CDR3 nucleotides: TGTGCCAGCAGTGCGGGCCTCGCGGGGGAAAAACTGTTTTTT. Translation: CASSAGLAGEKLFF.

CDR3 sequence (DNA): TGTGCCAGCAGCAGACCGGGACTAGCGGGGGGGCTAAATGAGCAGTTCTTC. This gives the protein CASSRPGLAGGLNEQFF. The chain is built from TRBV25-1 and TRBJ2-1; 16 nucleotides line up with TRBD2. J lost 7 bases, V lost 6 bases, and 9 bases had no gene match. The CDR3 totals 17 residues. CDR1 is MGHDK, CDR2 SYGVNS, per germline.

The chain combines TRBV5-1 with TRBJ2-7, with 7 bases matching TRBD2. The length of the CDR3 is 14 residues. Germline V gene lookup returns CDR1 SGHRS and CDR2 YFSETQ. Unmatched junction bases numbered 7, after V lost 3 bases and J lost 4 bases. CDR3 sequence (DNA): TGCGCCAGCAGCTGGGGAGGGGAAGCTTACGAGCAGTACTTC. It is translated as CASSWGGEAYEQYF. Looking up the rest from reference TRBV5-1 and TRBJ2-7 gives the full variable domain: KAGVTQTPRYLIKTRGQQVTLSCSPISGHRSVSWYQQTPGQGLQFLFEYFSETQRNKGNFPGRFSGRQFSNSRSEMNVSTLELGDSALYLCASSWGGEAYEQYFGPGTRLTVT.

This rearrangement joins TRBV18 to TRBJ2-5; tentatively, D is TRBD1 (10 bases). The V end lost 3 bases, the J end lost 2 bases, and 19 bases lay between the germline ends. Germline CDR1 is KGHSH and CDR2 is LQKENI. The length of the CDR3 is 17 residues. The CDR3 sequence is CASSPLAGQGFQETQYF. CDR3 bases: TGTGCCAGCTCACCTCTAGCGGGACAGGGGTTTCAAGAGACCCAGTACTTC.

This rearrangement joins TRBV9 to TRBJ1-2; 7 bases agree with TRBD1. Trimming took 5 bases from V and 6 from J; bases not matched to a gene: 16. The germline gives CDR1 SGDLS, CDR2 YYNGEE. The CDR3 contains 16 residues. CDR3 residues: CASRNLYRGSIDGYTF. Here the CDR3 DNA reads TGTGCCAGCAGAAACCTTTACAGGGGTTCTATTGATGGCTACACCTTC.

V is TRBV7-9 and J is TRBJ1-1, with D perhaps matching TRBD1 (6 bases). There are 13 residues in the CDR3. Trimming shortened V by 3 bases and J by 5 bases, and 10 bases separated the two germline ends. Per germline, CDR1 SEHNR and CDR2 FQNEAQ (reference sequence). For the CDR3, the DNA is TGTGCCAGCAGCTTTGTCAGGGGAACTGAAGCTTTCTTT. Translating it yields CASSFVRGTEAFF.

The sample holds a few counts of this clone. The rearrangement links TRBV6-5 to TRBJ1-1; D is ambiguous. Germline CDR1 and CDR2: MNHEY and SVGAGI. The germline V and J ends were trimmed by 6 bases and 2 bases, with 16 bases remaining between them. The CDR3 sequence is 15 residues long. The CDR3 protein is CASRVQGEGNTEAFF. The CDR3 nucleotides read TGTGCCAGCAGGGTACAAGGTGAGGGTAACACTGAAGCTTTCTTT.

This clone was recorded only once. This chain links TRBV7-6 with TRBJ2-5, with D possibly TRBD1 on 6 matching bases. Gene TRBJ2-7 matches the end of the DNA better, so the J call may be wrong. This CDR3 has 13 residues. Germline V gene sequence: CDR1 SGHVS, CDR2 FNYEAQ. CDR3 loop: CASSANRAHEQYF. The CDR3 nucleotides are TGTGCCAGCAGCGCAAACAGGGCCCACGAGCAGTACTTC.

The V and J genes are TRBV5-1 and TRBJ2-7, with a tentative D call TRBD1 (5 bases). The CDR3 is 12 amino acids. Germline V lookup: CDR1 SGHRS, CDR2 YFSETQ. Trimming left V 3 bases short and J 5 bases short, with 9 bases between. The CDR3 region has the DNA TGCGCCAGCAGCTGGGGCAGGGACGAGCAGTACTTC. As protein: CASSWGRDEQYF.